Presented here are 8 T cell receptor beta chains from one specimen sequenced in a study of PD-L1 blockade in urothelial cancer. Sequenced by immunoSEQ multiplex PCR; TCRdb stores in-frame clones only, minus some. The table has more than 70,000 clones, 85% to 90% seen once. The sequences come from PBMCs, collected around atezolizumab (anti-PD-L1) treatment. These receptors were obtained from a man aged 55 to 69 with urothelial cancer.

J is TRBJ2-3 and V is TRBV5-4, with D perhaps TRBD2 (5 bases). The CDR3 covers 16 residues. The germline CDR1 and CDR2 sequences are SGHNT and YYREEE (reference sequence). The germline V and J ends were trimmed by 3 bases and 1 base, with 15 bases remaining between them. The CDR3 is CASSYPAGAGTDTQYF. As DNA, the CDR3 is TGTGCCAGCAGCTACCCGGCGGGCGCAGGCACAGATACGCAGTATTTT.

The chain recombines TRBV6-1 with TRBJ2-1, with 10 positions matching TRBD2. This CDR3 is 15 amino acids long. The ends lost 7 bases at V and 6 bases at J; junction bases unmatched: 9. Germline V gene sequence: CDR1 MNHNS, CDR2 SASEGT. CDR3 loop: CASNRHSGRINEQFF. For the CDR3, the DNA is TGTGCCAGCAACCGCCATAGCGGGAGGATCAATGAGCAGTTCTTC.

This chain links TRBV4-2 with TRBJ2-7; the match to TRBD2 covers 12 bases. Germline V gene data show CDR1 as LGHNA and CDR2 as YNFKEQ. V lost 2 bases and J lost 2; bases outside the gene matches: 7. The CDR3 contains 17 residues. The DNA for the CDR3 is TGTGCCAGCAGCCAACGTACTAGCGGGGGGATTACCTACGAGCAGTACTTC. This codes for CASSQRTSGGITYEQYF.

The rearrangement uses TRBV2 and TRBJ2-7; TRBD2 aligns across 7 bases. Germline V gene data show CDR1 as SNHLY and CDR2 as FYNNEI. The length of the CDR3 is 15 residues. Trimming at V came to 5 bases and at J to 0 bases, leaving 7 bases not matched to a gene. In DNA, the CDR3 is TGTGCCAGCAGTCAACGGGCTAGCGGCTCCTACGAGCAGTACTTC. Its translation: CASSQRASGSYEQYF.

CDR3 bases: TGTGCCAGCAGCTCCGTAGCGGGAGTAAGTGATACGCAGTATTTT. Translated, it gives CASSSVAGVSDTQYF. The chain employs TRBV11-3 and TRBJ2-3; 9 nucleotides match TRBD2. In germline, CDR1 is SGHNT, CDR2 YENEEA. J lost 6 bases, V lost 4 bases, and 8 bases had no gene match. The CDR3 runs to 15 residues.

V gene TRBV19 combines with J gene TRBJ2-1; D is unresolved. The CDR3 runs 16 residues. V lost 1 base to trimming and J lost 3 bases, with 13 bases between them. Per the germline V gene, CDR1 is LNHDA and CDR2 is SQIVND (reference sequence). CDR3 in DNA: TGTGCCAGTAGTATAGGGCCACAGTTTATCTACAATGAGCAGTTCTTC. Its protein product is CASSIGPQFIYNEQFF.

This sequence joins TRBV19 and TRBJ1-5; weak D call: TRBD1 (6 bases). V was clipped by 1 base and J by 2 bases, with 9 bases between them. Germline V gives CDR1 LNHDA, CDR2 SQIVND (reference sequence). CDR3 length: 15 amino acids. CDR3 bases: TGTGCCAGTAGTATAGTGCCAGGGGGCAATCAGCCCCAGCATTTT. Translation gives CASSIVPGGNQPQHF.

The gene calls are TRBV6-1 and TRBJ1-3; D might be TRBD1 (5 bases). This CDR3 comprises 14 residues. In germline, CDR1 is MNHNS, CDR2 SASEGT. Trimming shortened V by 6 bases and J by 0 bases, and 9 bases separated the two germline ends. The chain's CDR3 is CASRTGNSGNTIYF. In DNA form, the CDR3 reads TGTGCCAGCAGAACAGGAAACTCTGGAAACACCATATATTTT.